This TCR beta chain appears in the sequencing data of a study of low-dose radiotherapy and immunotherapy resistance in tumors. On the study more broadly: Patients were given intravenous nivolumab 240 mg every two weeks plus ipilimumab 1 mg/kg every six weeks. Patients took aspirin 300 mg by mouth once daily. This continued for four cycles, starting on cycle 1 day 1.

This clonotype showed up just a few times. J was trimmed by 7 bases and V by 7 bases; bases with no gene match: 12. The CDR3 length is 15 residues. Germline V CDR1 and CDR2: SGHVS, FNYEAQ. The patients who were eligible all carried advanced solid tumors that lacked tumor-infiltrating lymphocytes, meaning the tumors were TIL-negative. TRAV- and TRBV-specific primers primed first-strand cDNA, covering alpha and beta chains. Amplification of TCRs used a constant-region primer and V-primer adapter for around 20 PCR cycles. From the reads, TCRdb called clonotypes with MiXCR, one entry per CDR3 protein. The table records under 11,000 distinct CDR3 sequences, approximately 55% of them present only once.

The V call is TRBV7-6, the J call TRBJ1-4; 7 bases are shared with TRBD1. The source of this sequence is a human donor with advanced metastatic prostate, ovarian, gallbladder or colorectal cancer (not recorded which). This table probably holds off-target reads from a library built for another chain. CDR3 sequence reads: CASTSGLGGGEKLFF. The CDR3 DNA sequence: TGTGCCAGCACCTCCGGTTTAGGGGGCGGTGAAAAACTGTTTTTT.